This T cell receptor beta chain was sequenced in a study of cytomegalovirus exposure and HLA in healthy donors. Comments on this clone: As yet, its antigen is unknown.

The V and J ends lost 5 bases and 0 bases, in that order; junction bases with no gene match: 8. CDR1 and CDR2 (germline): SGHVS, FQNEAQ. CDR3 length: 16 residues. Study outcomes and limitations: In the analysis, some V segments, TRBV6-2 and TRBV6-3 included, were excluded as indistinguishable. In a later analysis, compared with equally common non-associated chains, HLA-associated beta chains were more expanded.

The PCR ran on 60 Vbeta and 13 Jbeta primers. Using immunoSEQ multiplex PCR, the repertoire was profiled, and TCRdb retains in-frame clones only, with some absent. The sample records around 140,000 clones, 55% to 75% being singletons. Nominal health characterized the donors when sampled, though unrecorded immune exposures were likely. The receptor was isolated from a man aged 50-59 years in good health and CMV-seropositive. Source material: PBMCs. The gene calls are TRBV7-8 and TRBJ1-1, with 8 bases fitting TRBD1. The CDR3 DNA follows: TGTGCCAGCAGCCGCGACAGGGGCGGGATGAACACTGAAGCTTTCTTT. The encoded protein is CASSRDRGGMNTEAFF.